This section outlines one T cell receptor beta chain sequence together with its context. The V gene lost 8 bases and the J gene lost 1 base, with 15 bases spanning the gap. This CDR3 has 14 residues. In germline, CDR1 is MNHNY, CDR2 SVGAGI (reference sequence). These data belong to a study of T cell responses to AZD1222 COVID-19 vaccine. Measured with immunoSEQ multiplex PCR; TCRdb has only the in-frame clones, and not every one. The table has about 150,000 clones, more than 85% seen once. Sequences were derived from peripheral blood, sampled on day 0 of AZD1222 vaccination. The chain combines TRBV6-6 with TRBJ2-7; perhaps TRBD2 as D (6 bases). The clonotype originates from an adult in good health. The CDR3 DNA follows: TGTGCCAGCCGAGGAGAAGGGAGGTCCTACGAGCAGTACTTC. Encoded protein: CASRGEGRSYEQYF.